The 32 T cell receptor beta chains below were found in one sample sequenced in a study of PD-L1 blockade in urothelial cancer. Time point specified: peripheral blood 6 weeks after treatment start. Generated by immunoSEQ multiplex PCR, the TCRdb table keeps only in-frame clones and is missing some. The sample holds roughly 120,000 clones; less than 95% are singletons and the top ten take 3% to 4.5%. The sequencing used PBMCs, collected around atezolizumab (anti-PD-L1) treatment. These receptors all stem from a man aged 60 to 69 with urothelial cancer.

The chain has TRBV4-1 and TRBJ2-7, with 8 positions matching TRBD2. Germline loops: CDR1 MGHRA, CDR2 YSYEKL. V shed 0 bases and J 2 bases; nucleotides not matched to a gene: 0. This CDR3 comprises 14 residues. CDR3 region: CASSQEAGAYEQYF. CDR3 bases: TGCGCCAGCAGCCAAGAAGCGGGAGCCTACGAGCAGTACTTC.

The chain has TRBV7-6 and TRBJ2-2, with a tentative D call TRBD2 (6 bases). CDR1 SGHVS and CDR2 FNYEAQ come from the germline V gene. The V end lost 4 bases, the J end lost 2 bases, and 11 bases lay between the germline ends. The CDR3 is 15 amino acids. CDR3 in amino acids: CASSSATSNTGELFF. Here the CDR3 DNA reads TGTGCCAGCAGCTCCGCGACTAGTAACACCGGGGAGCTGTTTTTT.

The chain uses TRBV28 and TRBJ2-7; 7 bases align to TRBD1. This CDR3 is built from 14 residues. Germline V CDR1 and CDR2: MDHEN, SYDVKM. The V and J ends lost 4 bases and 1 base, in that order; junction bases with no gene match: 4. CDR3 protein: CASSSPGQSYEQYF. The DNA for the CDR3 is TGTGCCAGCAGTTCCCCGGGACAGTCCTACGAGCAGTACTTC.

The chain links TRBV19 to TRBJ1-1; D unclear. The CDR3 is 13 residues long. V was pared by 4 bases and J by 1 base, with 7 bases between. The germline V gene encodes CDR1 LNHDA and CDR2 SQIVND (reference sequence). CDR3 sequence: CASSNSGNTEAFF. CDR3 nucleotide sequence: TGTGCCAGTAGTAACAGCGGGAACACTGAAGCTTTCTTT. The whole variable domain, filled in from reference TRBV19 and TRBJ1-1, reads DGGITQSPKYLFRKEGQNVTLSCEQNLNHDAMYWYRQDPGQGLRLIYYSQIVNDFQKGDIAEGYSVSREKKESFPLTVTSAQKNPTAFYLCASSNSGNTEAFFGQGTRLTVV.

V is TRBV19 and J is TRBJ2-3; no definite D call. The V gene lost 5 bases and the J gene lost 0 bases, with 12 bases spanning the gap. This CDR3 is built from 15 residues. Looked up from germline, CDR1 is LNHDA and CDR2 is SQIVND (reference sequence). In DNA, the CDR3 is TGTGCCAGTAGTCCGTCGACTGTAAGCACAGATACGCAGTATTTT. Translation gives CASSPSTVSTDTQYF.

J is TRBJ2-1 and V is TRBV27; TRBD2 aligns across 13 bases. CDR1 MNHEY and CDR2 SMNVEV come from the germline V gene (reference sequence). The CDR3 loop spans 14 amino acids. Losses at the gene ends were 5 bases for V and 9 bases for J; bases not matched to a gene: 4. The CDR3: CASSTSGGAIEQFF. In DNA form, the CDR3 reads TGTGCCAGCAGTACTAGCGGGGGGGCCATTGAGCAGTTCTTC.

This chain connects TRBV7-2 to TRBJ2-1; 8 nucleotides match TRBD2. The CDR3 spans 15 residues. The J segment lost 1 base and the V segment lost 3 bases, leaving 2 bases of the junction unmatched. Per germline, CDR1 SGHTA and CDR2 FQGNSA. CDR3 loop: CASSFTGGSYNEQFF. CDR3 sequence (DNA): TGTGCCAGCAGCTTTACGGGGGGGTCCTACAATGAGCAGTTCTTC.

The rearrangement joins TRBV6-4 to TRBJ1-3; TRBD1 matches 7 bases. The V gene end was trimmed by 0 bases and the J gene end by 0 bases; junction bases not matched to a gene: 2. The CDR3 contains 16 residues. The germline CDR1 and CDR2 sequences are MRHNA and SNTAGT. The CDR3 DNA reads as TGTGCCAGCAGTGACTCGTCAGGGGGCTCTGGAAACACCATATATTTT. It is translated as CASSDSSGGSGNTIYF.

CDR3 sequence: CASSLTPGSYEQYF. As DNA, the CDR3 is TGTGCCAGCAGCTTAACACCAGGCTCCTACGAGCAGTACTTC. The genes are TRBV11-2 and TRBJ2-7, with no clear D. Trimming stripped 2 bases from V and 0 bases from J, with 8 bases between. The CDR3 sequence is 14 residues long. Germline assignment: CDR1 SGHAT and CDR2 FQNNGV.

The J gene is TRBJ2-2, the V gene TRBV6-1; TRBD2 matches at 11 bases. V trimming: 4 bases; J trimming: 5 bases; junction bases outside the gene matches: 0. The germline V gene encodes CDR1 MNHNS and CDR2 SASEGT. The CDR3 contains 14 residues. CDR3 DNA sequence: TGTGCCAGCAGTGGGACTAGCGGGACCGGGGAGCTGTTTTTT. It is translated as CASSGTSGTGELFF.

This clone showed up just once. The chain couples TRBV9 to TRBJ2-1, with D possibly matching TRBD2 (6 bases). The germline V gene has CDR1 SGDLS and CDR2 YYNGEE. The CDR3 covers 16 residues. Trimming took 0 bases from V and 9 from J, leaving 19 bases between them. DNA of the CDR3: TGTGCCAGCAGCGTAGGTCCAGGAGGGGTTCTAGGTGAGCAGTTCTTC. Its protein product is CASSVGPGGVLGEQFF.

This clone was seen once. The chain joins TRBV7-2 to TRBJ2-3; 7 nucleotides align to TRBD2. V gave up 3 bases and J gave up 4 bases; unmatched junction bases: 7. Germline V gene sequence: CDR1 SGHTA, CDR2 FQGNSA. The CDR3 sequence is 15 residues long. CDR3 in DNA: TGTGCCAGCAGCTTCTTAGGACTAGTCTCAGATACGCAGTATTTT. It translates to CASSFLGLVSDTQYF.

V is TRBV7-9 and J is TRBJ2-1; D is possibly TRBD2 (8 bases). Trimming pared 5 bases from V and 4 bases from J, leaving 27 bases between. This CDR3 is 19 amino acids long. The germline gives CDR1 SEHNR, CDR2 FQNEAQ (reference sequence). CDR3 nucleotide sequence: TGTGCCAGCAGCATGACAGGGTACCCGGGAGGGCTTTCTTACAATGAGCAGTTCTTC. Protein sequence: CASSMTGYPGGLSYNEQFF. Looking up the rest from reference TRBV7-9 and TRBJ2-1 gives the full variable domain: DTGVSQNPRHKITKRGQNVTFRCDPISEHNRLYWYRQTLGQGPEFLTYFQNEAQLEKSRLLSDRFSAERPKGSFSTLEIQRTEQGDSAMYLCASSMTGYPGGLSYNEQFFGPGTRLTVL.

The gene calls are TRBV4-1 and TRBJ2-5, with 7 bases identical to TRBD2. The CDR3 loop spans 13 amino acids. The V gene's germline CDR1 is MGHRA and CDR2 YSYEKL. V trimming: 0 bases; J trimming: 9 bases; junction bases outside the gene matches: 4. CDR3 residues: CASSQEGGSSQYF. The DNA of the CDR3 is TGCGCCAGCAGCCAAGAAGGCGGGAGTTCCCAGTACTTC.

CDR3 loop: CASSVGGTGSGNTIYF. The CDR3 region has the DNA TGTGCCAGCAGCGTAGGAGGGACAGGGTCTGGAAACACCATATATTTT. This chain links TRBV9 with TRBJ1-3; 9 bases map to TRBD1. Trimming removed 0 bases from V and 1 base from J; junction bases left unmatched: 2. This CDR3 contains 16 residues. Per the germline V gene, CDR1 is SGDLS and CDR2 is YYNGEE.

The CDR3 DNA sequence: TGTGCCAGCAGAACCCGGCCCGGGAGGGGACTAATAACTAATGAAAAACTGTTTTTT. It is translated as CASRTRPGRGLITNEKLFF. The chain links TRBV28 to TRBJ1-4; D is possibly TRBD1 (5 bases). Germline V gene sequence: CDR1 MDHEN, CDR2 SYDVKM. V was pared by 6 bases and J by 1 base, with 24 bases between. This CDR3 has 19 residues.

The chain is built from TRBV6-5 and TRBJ2-3; the match to TRBD2 covers 7 bases. V shed 2 bases, J shed 1 base, and the junction held 3 bases outside the gene matches. CDR3 length equals 15 residues. CDR1 is MNHEY, CDR2 SVGAGI, per germline. The CDR3 region has the DNA TGTGCCAGCAGTTACGCGGGGGTGCGCACAGATACGCAGTATTTT. Translating gives CASSYAGVRTDTQYF.

The chain has TRBV7-8 and TRBJ2-7; 7 bases are a match to TRBD2. Germline CDR1 and CDR2: SGHVS and FQNEAQ. CDR3 length: 13 residues. J lost 2 bases, V lost 5 bases, and 3 bases had no gene match. CDR3 sequence: CASSRTRTYEQYF. The DNA of the CDR3 is TGTGCCAGCAGCCGGACTAGGACCTACGAGCAGTACTTC. Supplemented by reference TRBV7-8 and TRBJ2-7, the full variable domain reads GAGVSQSPRYKVAKRGQDVALRCDPISGHVSLFWYQQALGQGPEFLTYFQNEAQLDKSGLPSDRFFAERPEGSVSTLKIQRTQQEDSAVYLCASSRTRTYEQYFGPGTRLTVT.

The rearrangement links TRBV7-2 to TRBJ2-5; D is unclear. Germline CDR1 SGHTA, CDR2 FQGNSA. Trimming took off 2 bases at V and 5 bases at J, with 6 bases between the two ends. CDR3 length: 12 residues. DNA of the CDR3: TGTGCCAGCAGCTTAAGTCGGGAGACCCAGTACTTC. Protein sequence: CASSLSRETQYF.

This chain connects TRBV5-4 to TRBJ2-2, with TRBD1 matching 9 bases. With 7 bases clipped from V and 6 bases from J, the junction kept 10 bases outside the gene matches. Germline V gene sequence: CDR1 SGHNT, CDR2 YYREEE (reference sequence). CDR3 length equals 15 residues. The CDR3 here is CASALQGARAGELFF. The CDR3 region has the DNA TGTGCCAGCGCCCTACAGGGGGCAAGGGCCGGGGAGCTGTTTTTT.

V usage is TRBV5-1 and J usage is TRBJ2-1; the match to TRBD2 covers 12 bases. The CDR3 contains 16 residues. The germline V gene encodes CDR1 SGHRS and CDR2 YFSETQ. V shed 1 base, J shed 6 bases, and the junction held 5 bases outside the gene matches. This CDR3 is CASSLPLAGGPNEQFF. Here the CDR3 DNA reads TGCGCCAGCAGCTTGCCTCTAGCGGGGGGGCCCAATGAGCAGTTCTTC.

This rearrangement joins TRBV28 to TRBJ2-6, with D maybe TRBD2 (6 bases). V was clipped by 6 bases and J by 1 base, with 13 bases between them. CDR3 length: 16 residues. CDR1 and CDR2 (germline): MDHEN, SYDVKM. CDR3 in amino acids: CASSPAGGSGANVLTF. CDR3 in DNA: TGTGCCAGCAGCCCCGCTGGGGGGTCTGGGGCCAACGTCCTGACTTTC.

The chain carries TRBV4-2 and TRBJ2-7; 10 nucleotides line up with TRBD1. CDR1 is LGHNA, CDR2 YNFKEQ, per germline. The CDR3 totals 16 residues. After removal of 4 bases from V and 3 bases from J, the junction contained 9 bases not matched to a gene. CDR3 sequence (DNA): TGTGCCAGCAGCCGAACCCTAGGACAGGGGGACTACGAGCAGTACTTC. This gives the protein CASSRTLGQGDYEQYF.

This clone was recorded a few times. J is TRBJ2-3 and V is TRBV30, with 7 positions matching TRBD2. The CDR3 sequence is 15 residues long. V shed 4 bases and J 5 bases; nucleotides not matched to a gene: 12. Germline-derived CDR1 and CDR2 are GTSNPN and SVGIG (reference sequence). The CDR3 spells CAWNPRTSARDTQYF. In DNA form, the CDR3 reads TGTGCCTGGAATCCAAGAACTAGCGCAAGAGATACGCAGTATTTT.

This chain links TRBV7-8 with TRBJ2-7; TRBD1 matches 9 bases. Germline V CDR1 and CDR2: SGHVS, FQNEAQ. The CDR3 covers 18 residues. Trimming at V came to 2 bases and at J to 2 bases, leaving 13 bases not matched to a gene. CDR3 region: CASSLRDRAIHGAYEQYF. DNA for the CDR3: TGTGCCAGCAGCTTAAGGGACAGGGCCATCCATGGGGCCTACGAGCAGTACTTC.

Only one count was recorded for this clone. The chain recombines TRBV5-4 with TRBJ1-2, with 7 nucleotides matching TRBD1. The CDR3 extends over 15 amino acids. The V and J ends lost 3 bases and 3 bases, in that order; junction bases with no gene match: 8. Per the germline V gene, CDR1 is SGHNT and CDR2 is YYREEE (reference sequence). The CDR3 bases are TGTGCCAGCAGCTCCATCCTCACAGGGGACTATGGCTACACCTTC. It specifies CASSSILTGDYGYTF.

This CDR3 is CASSQDLGGRAGNTIYF. CDR3 in DNA: TGCGCCAGCAGCCAAGATCTCGGGGGGAGGGCTGGAAACACCATATATTTT. The chain couples TRBV4-3 to TRBJ1-3; a possible D gene is TRBD1 (5 bases). V was pared by 0 bases and J by 2 bases, with 14 bases between. CDR1 and CDR2 (germline): LGHNA, YSLEER. The CDR3 totals 17 residues.

This chain joins TRBV7-6 and TRBJ2-5, with a tentative D call TRBD1 (6 bases). The germline V and J ends were trimmed by 6 bases and 4 bases, with 15 bases remaining between them. This CDR3 spans 14 amino acids. CDR1 is SGHVS, CDR2 FNYEAQ, per germline. The chain's CDR3 is CASSQGTYAETQYF. The CDR3 nucleotides are TGTGCCAGCAGTCAGGGGACATACGCAGAGACCCAGTACTTC.

The gene calls are TRBV10-3 and TRBJ2-5, with 8 bases that match TRBD2. Losses at the gene ends were 0 bases for V and 1 base for J; bases not matched to a gene: 10. CDR1 is ENHRY, CDR2 SYGVKD, per germline. This CDR3 comprises 18 residues. CDR3 sequence (DNA): TGTGCCATCAGTGAGTCAATGAGTTCGCGGGGGGCCCAAGAGACCCAGTACTTC. It yields the protein CAISESMSSRGAQETQYF.

V usage is TRBV7-9 and J usage is TRBJ2-7; 10 bases map to TRBD2. The CDR3 runs to 19 residues. V lost 3 bases and J lost 3; bases outside the gene matches: 17. Germline CDR1 reads SEHNR; CDR2 reads FQNEAQ (reference sequence). CDR3: CASSLDDTKAGGPIYEQYF. CDR3 coding DNA: TGTGCCAGCAGCTTGGACGATACTAAAGCGGGAGGGCCGATCTACGAGCAGTACTTC.

The chain is built from TRBV5-4 and TRBJ1-2, with 8 bases matching TRBD1. This CDR3 contains 15 residues. Germline values: CDR1 SGHNT, CDR2 YYREEE (reference sequence). The V gene end was trimmed by 0 bases and the J gene end by 7 bases; junction bases not matched to a gene: 8. The CDR3 DNA is TGTGCCAGCAGCTTGGCGGTGACAGGGGTTGCTGGCTACACCTTC. Its protein product is CASSLAVTGVAGYTF.

The V gene is TRBV7-9, the J gene TRBJ1-2; D call uncertain. This CDR3 region has 14 residues. V dropped 3 bases and J dropped 6 bases, with 14 bases sitting between them. CDR1 and CDR2 (germline): SEHNR, FQNEAQ (reference sequence). The CDR3 region is CASSFPMVSDGYTF. CDR3 sequence (DNA): TGTGCCAGCAGCTTCCCAATGGTATCGGATGGCTACACCTTC.